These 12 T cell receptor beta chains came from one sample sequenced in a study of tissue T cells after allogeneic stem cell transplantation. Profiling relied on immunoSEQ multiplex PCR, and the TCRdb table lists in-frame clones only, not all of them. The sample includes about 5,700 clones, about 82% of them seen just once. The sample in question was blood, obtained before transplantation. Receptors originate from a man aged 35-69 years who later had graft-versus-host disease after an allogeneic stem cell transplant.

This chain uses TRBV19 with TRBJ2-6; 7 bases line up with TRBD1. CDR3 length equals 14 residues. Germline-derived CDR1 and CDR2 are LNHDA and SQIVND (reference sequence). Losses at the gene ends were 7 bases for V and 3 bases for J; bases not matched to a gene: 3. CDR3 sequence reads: CASIHRGGANVLTF. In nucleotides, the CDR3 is TGTGCCAGTATCCACAGGGGTGGGGCCAACGTCCTGACTTTC.

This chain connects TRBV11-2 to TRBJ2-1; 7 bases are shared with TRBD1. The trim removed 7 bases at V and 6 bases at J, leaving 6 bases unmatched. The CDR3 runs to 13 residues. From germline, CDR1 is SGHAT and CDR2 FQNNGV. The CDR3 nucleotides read TGTGCCAGCACTCCGGGACAGATCAATGAGCAGTTCTTC. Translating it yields CASTPGQINEQFF.

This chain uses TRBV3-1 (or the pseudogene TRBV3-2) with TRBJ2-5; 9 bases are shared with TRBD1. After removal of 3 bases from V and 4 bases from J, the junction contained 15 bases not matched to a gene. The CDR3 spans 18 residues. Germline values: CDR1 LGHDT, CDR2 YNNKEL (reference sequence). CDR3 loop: CASSQWGRDREGRETQYF. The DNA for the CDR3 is TGTGCCAGCAGCCAGTGGGGGAGGGACAGGGAGGGTCGAGAGACCCAGTACTTC.

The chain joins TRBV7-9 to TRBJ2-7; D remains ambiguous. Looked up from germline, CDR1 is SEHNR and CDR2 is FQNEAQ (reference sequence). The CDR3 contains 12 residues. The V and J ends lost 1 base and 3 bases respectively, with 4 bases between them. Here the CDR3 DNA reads TGTGCCAGCAGCTTAGTGGGCTACGAGCAGTACTTC. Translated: CASSLVGYEQYF.

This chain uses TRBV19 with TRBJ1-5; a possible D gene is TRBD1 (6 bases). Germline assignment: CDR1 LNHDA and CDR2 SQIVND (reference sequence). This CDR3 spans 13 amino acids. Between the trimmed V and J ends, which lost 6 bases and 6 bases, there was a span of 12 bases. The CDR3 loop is CASSQGLVQPQHF. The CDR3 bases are TGTGCCAGTAGCCAGGGGTTGGTTCAGCCCCAGCATTTT.

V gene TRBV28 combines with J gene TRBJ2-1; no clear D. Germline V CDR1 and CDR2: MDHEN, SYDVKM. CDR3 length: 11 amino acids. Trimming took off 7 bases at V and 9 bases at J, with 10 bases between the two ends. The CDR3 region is CASTTFGEQFF. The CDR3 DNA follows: TGTGCCAGCACTACATTCGGTGAGCAGTTCTTC.

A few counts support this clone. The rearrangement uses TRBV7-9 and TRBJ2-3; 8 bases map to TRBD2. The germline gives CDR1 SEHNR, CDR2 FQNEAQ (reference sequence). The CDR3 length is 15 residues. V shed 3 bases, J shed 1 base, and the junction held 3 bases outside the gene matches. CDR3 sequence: CASSFRAGGTDTQYF. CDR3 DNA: TGTGCCAGCAGCTTCCGAGCGGGGGGCACAGATACGCAGTATTTT. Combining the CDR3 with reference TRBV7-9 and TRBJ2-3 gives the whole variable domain DTGVSQNPRHKITKRGQNVTFRCDPISEHNRLYWYRQTLGQGPEFLTYFQNEAQLEKSRLLSDRFSAERPKGSFSTLEIQRTEQGDSAMYLCASSFRAGGTDTQYFGPGTRLTVL.

In DNA, the CDR3 is TGCGCCAGCAGCCCGACCCTGACAGGGGATTCACCCCTCCACTTT. Protein product: CASSPTLTGDSPLHF. This chain uses TRBV5-1 with TRBJ1-6, with TRBD1 matching over 8 bases. This CDR3 contains 15 residues. Unmatched junction bases numbered 8, after V lost 4 bases and J lost 8 bases. The V gene's germline CDR1 is SGHRS and CDR2 YFSETQ. Looking up the rest from reference TRBV5-1 and TRBJ1-6 gives the full variable domain: KAGVTQTPRYLIKTRGQQVTLSCSPISGHRSVSWYQQTPGQGLQFLFEYFSETQRNKGNFPGRFSGRQFSNSRSEMNVSTLELGDSALYLCASSPTLTGDSPLHFGNGTRLTVT.

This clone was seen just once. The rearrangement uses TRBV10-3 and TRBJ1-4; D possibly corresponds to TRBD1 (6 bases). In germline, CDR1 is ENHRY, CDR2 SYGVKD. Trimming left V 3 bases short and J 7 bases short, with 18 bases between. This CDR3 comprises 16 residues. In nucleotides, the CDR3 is TGTGCCATCAGTGATCCTACAGGGATCAAGGGTGAAAAACTGTTTTTT. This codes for CAISDPTGIKGEKLFF.

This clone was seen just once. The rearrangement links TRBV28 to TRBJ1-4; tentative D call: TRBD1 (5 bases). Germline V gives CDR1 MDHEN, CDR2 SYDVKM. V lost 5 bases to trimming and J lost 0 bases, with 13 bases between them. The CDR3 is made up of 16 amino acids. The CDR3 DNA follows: TGTGCCAGCAGTGGGGGGGGGACCGCAACTAATGAAAAACTGTTTTTT. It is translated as CASSGGGTATNEKLFF.

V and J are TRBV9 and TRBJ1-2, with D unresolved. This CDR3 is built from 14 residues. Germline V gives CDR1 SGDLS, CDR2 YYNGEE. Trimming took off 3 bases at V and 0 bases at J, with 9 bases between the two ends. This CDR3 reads CASSGRDANYGYTF. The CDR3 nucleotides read TGTGCCAGCAGCGGCCGCGACGCTAACTATGGCTACACCTTC.

The CDR3 DNA is TGTGCCAGTAGTCCCGGGCCTACAGGGGCAGGGGGCTACACCTTC. It translates to CASSPGPTGAGGYTF. V and J are TRBV19 and TRBJ1-2; TRBD1 aligns across 7 bases. Unmatched junction bases numbered 14, after V lost 5 bases and J lost 8 bases. Germline loops: CDR1 LNHDA, CDR2 SQIVND (reference sequence). The CDR3 has 15 amino acids. Full variable domain (missing parts from reference TRBV19 and TRBJ1-2): DGGITQSPKYLFRKEGQNVTLSCEQNLNHDAMYWYRQDPGQGLRLIYYSQIVNDFQKGDIAEGYSVSREKKESFPLTVTSAQKNPTAFYLCASSPGPTGAGGYTFGSGTRLTVV.